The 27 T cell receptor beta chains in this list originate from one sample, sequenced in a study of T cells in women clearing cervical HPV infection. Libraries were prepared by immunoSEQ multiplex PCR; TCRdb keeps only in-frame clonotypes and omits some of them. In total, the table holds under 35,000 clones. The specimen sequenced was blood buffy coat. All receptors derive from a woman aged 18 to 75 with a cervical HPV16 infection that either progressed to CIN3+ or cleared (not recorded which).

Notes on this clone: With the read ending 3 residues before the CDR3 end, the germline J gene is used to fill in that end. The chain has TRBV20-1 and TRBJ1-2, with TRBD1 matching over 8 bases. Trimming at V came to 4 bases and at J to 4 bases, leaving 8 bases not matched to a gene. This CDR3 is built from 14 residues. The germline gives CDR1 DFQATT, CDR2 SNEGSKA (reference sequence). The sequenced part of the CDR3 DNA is TGCAGTGCTATCAAAGGACAGGGCCTCTATGGC. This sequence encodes CSAIKGQGLYG. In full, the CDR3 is CSAIKGQGLYGYTF.

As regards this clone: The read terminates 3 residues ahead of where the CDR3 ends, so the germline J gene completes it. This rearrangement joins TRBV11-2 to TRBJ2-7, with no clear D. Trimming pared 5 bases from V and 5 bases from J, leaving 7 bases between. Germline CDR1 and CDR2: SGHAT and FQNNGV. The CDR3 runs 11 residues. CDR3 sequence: CASSPRDEQYF. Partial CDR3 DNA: TGTGCCAGCAGCCCCCGGGACGAG.

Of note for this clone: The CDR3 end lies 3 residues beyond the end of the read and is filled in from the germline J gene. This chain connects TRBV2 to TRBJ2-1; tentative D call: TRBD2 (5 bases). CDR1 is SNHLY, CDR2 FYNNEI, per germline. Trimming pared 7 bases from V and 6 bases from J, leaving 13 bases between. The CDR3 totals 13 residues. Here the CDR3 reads CASTAAETNEQFF. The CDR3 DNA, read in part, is TGTGCCAGCACAGCGGCGGAAACCAATGAG.

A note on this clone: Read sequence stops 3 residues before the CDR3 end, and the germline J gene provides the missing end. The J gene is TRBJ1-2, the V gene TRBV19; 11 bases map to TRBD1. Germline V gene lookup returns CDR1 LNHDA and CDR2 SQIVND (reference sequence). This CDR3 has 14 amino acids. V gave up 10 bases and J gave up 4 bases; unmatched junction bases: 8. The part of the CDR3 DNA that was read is TGTGCCACCTCCCGGACAGGGGGCGGCTATGGC. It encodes CATSRTGGGYG. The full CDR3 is CATSRTGGGYGYTF.

The CDR3 reads CASSLAGGFEQYF. The sequenced part of the CDR3 DNA is TGTGCCAGCAGCTTAGCGGGGGGATTCGAG. This rearrangement joins TRBV11-2 to TRBJ2-7; 7 nucleotides agree with TRBD2. The read gets to within 3 residues of the CDR3 end, and the germline J gene fills in the rest. This CDR3 is 13 amino acids long. In germline, CDR1 is SGHAT, CDR2 FQNNGV. Germline trimming cut 1 base from V and 6 bases from J; bases unmatched to any gene: 3.

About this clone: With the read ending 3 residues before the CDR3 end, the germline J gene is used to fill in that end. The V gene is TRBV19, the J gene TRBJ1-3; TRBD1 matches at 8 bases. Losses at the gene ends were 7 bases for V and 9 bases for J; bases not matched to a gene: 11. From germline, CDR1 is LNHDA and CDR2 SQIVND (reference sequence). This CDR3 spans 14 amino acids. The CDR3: CASTRGQGSGTIYF. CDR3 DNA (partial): TGTGCCAGTACCCGCGGACAGGGATCCGGCACC.

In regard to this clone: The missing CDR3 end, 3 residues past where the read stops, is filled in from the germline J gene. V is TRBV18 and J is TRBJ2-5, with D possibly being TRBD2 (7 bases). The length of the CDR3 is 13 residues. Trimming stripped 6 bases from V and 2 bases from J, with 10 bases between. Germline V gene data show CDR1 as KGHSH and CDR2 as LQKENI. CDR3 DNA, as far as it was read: TGTGCCAGCTCCCGGGGGGCGCAAGAGACC. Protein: CASSRGAQET. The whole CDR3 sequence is CASSRGAQETQYF.

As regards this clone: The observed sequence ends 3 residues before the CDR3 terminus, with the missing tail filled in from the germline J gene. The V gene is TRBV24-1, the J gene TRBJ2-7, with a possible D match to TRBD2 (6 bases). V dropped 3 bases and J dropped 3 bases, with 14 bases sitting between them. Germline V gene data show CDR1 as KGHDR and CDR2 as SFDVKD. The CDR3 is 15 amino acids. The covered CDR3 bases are TGTGCCACCAGTGATCCCCTCCGGGACTTCTACGAG. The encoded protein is CATSDPLRDFYE. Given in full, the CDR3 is CATSDPLRDFYEQYF.

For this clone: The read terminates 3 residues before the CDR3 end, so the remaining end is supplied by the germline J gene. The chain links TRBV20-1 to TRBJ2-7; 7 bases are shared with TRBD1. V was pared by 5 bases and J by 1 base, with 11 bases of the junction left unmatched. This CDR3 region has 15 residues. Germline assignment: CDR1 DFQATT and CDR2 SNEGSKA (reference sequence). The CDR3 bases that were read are TGCAGTGCTGATAAGGGGGACAGCCTGTCCTACGAG. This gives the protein CSADKGDSLSYE. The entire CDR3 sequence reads CSADKGDSLSYEQYF.

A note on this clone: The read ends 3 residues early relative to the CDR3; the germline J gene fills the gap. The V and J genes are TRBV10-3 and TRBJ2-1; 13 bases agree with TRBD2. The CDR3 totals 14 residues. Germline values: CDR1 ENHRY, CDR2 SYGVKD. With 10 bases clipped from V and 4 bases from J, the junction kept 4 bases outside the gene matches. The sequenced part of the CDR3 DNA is TGTGCCACCAGACTAGCGGGGGGATACAATGAG. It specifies CATRLAGGYNE. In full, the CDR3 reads CATRLAGGYNEQFF.

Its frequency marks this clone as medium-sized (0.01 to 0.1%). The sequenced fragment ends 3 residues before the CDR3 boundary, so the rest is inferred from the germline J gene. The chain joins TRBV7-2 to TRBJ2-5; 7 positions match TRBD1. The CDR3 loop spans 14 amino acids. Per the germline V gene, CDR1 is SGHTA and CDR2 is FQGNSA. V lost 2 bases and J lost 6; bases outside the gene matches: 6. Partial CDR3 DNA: TGTGCCAGCAGCTTATCGACAGGGCAGCAGACC. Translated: CASSLSTGQQT. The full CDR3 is CASSLSTGQQTQYF.

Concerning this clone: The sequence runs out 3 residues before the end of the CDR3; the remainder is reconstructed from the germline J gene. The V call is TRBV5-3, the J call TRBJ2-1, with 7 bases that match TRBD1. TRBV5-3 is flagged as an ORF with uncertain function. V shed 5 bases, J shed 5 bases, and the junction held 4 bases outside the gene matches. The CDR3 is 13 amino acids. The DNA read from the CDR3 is TGTGCCAGAAGAGTAAGGGGGCACAATGAG. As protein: CARRVRGHNE. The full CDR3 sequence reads CARRVRGHNEQFF.

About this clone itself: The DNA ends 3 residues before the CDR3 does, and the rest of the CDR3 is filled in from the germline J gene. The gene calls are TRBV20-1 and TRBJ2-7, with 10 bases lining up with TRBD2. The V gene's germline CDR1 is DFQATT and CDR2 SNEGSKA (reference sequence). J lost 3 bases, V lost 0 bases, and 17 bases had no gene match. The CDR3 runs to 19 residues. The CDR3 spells CSARDVDRLAGDQIYEQYF. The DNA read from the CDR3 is TGCAGTGCTAGAGATGTTGATCGCCTAGCGGGGGACCAAATCTACGAG.

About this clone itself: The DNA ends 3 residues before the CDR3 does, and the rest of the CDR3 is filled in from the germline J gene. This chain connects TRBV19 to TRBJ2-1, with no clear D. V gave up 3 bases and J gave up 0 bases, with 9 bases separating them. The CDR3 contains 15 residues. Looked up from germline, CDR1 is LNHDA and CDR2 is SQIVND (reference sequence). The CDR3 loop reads CASSIPRSSYNEQFF. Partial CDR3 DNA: TGTGCCAGTAGTATCCCCAGGAGCTCCTACAATGAG.

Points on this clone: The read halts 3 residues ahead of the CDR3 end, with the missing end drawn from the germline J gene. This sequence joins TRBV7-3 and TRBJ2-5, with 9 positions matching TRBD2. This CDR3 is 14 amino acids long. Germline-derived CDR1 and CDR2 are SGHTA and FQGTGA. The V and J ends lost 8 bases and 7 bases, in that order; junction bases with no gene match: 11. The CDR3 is CASGSGGPAGTQYF. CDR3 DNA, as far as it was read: TGTGCCAGCGGCAGCGGGGGGCCTGCCGGGACC. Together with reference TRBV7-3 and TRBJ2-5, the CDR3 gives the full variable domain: GAGVSQTPSNKVTEKGKYVELRCDPISGHTALYWYRQSLGQGPEFLIYFQGTGAADDSGLPNDRFFAVRPEGSVSTLKIQRTERGDSAVYLCASGSGGPAGTQYFGPGTRLLVL.

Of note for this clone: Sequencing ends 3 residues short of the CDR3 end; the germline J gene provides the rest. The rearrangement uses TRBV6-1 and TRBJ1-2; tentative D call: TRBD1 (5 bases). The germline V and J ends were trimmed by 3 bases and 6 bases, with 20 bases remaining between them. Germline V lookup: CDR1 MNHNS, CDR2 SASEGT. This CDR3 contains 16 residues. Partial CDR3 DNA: TGTGCCAGCAGTGATCACGTGGGGGGTGTCTGGAATGGC. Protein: CASSDHVGGVWNG. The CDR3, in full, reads CASSDHVGGVWNGYTF.

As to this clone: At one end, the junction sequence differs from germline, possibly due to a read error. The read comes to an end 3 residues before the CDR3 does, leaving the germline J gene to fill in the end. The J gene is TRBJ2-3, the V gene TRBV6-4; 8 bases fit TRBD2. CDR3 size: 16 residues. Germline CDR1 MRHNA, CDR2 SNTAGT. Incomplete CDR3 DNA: TGTGCCAGCAGTGACCAGGCGGGGGGAAGCACAGAGACG. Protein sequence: CASSDQAGGSTET. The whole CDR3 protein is CASSDQAGGSTETQYF.

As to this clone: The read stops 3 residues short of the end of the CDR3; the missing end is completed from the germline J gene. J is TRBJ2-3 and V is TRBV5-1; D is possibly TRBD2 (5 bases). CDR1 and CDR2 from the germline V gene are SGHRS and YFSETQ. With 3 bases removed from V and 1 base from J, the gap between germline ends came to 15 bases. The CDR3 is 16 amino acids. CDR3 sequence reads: CASSSPRGEGTDTQYF. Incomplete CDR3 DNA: TGCGCCAGCAGCTCCCCCCGGGGAGAGGGCACAGATACG.

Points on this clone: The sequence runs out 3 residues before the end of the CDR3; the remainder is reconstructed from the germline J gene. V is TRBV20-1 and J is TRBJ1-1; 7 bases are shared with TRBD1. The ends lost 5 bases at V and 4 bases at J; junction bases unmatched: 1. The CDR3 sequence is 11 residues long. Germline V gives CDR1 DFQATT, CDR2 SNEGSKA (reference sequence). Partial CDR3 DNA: TGCAGTGCTGGGGACAGCACTGAA. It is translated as CSAGDSTE. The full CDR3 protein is CSAGDSTEAFF.

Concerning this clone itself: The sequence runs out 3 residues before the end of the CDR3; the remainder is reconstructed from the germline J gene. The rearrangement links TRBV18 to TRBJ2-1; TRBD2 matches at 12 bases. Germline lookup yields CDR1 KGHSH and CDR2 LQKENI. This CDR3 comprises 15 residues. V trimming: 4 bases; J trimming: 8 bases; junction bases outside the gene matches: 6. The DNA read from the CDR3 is TGTGCCAGCTCACTTACTAGCGGGGGGCCGGATGAG. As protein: CASSLTSGGPDE. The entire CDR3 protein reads CASSLTSGGPDEQFF.

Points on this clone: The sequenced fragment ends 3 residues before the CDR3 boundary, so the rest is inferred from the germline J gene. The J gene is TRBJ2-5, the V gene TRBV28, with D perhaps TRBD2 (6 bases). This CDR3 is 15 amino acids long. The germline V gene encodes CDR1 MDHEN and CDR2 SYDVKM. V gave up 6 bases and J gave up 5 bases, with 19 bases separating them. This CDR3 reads CASSSQRLVLETQYF. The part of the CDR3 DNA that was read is TGTGCCAGCAGCTCCCAGCGACTAGTATTGGAGACC. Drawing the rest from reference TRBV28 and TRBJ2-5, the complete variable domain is DVKVTQSSRYLVKRTGEKVFLECVQDMDHENMFWYRQDPGLGLRLIYFSYDVKMKEKGDIPEGYSVSREKKERFSLILESASTNQTSMYLCASSSQRLVLETQYFGPGTRLLVL.

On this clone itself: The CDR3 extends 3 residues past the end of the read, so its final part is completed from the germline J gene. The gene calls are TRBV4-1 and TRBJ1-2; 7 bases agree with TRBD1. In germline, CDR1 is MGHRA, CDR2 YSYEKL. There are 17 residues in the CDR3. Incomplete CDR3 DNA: TGCGCCAGCAGCCAAGATCTGCAGACAGGGCCGGTAATGGGC. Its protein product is CASSQDLQTGPVMG. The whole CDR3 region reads CASSQDLQTGPVMGYTF.

The chain's CDR3 is CASSDRYEQYF. The covered CDR3 bases are TGTGCCAGCAGCGATCGGTACGAG. This sequence joins TRBV2 and TRBJ2-7, with no clear D. The read gets to within 3 residues of the CDR3 end, and the germline J gene fills in the rest. Germline CDR1 is SNHLY and CDR2 is FYNNEI. Trimming took off 6 bases at V and 4 bases at J, with 7 bases between the two ends. The CDR3 runs 11 residues.

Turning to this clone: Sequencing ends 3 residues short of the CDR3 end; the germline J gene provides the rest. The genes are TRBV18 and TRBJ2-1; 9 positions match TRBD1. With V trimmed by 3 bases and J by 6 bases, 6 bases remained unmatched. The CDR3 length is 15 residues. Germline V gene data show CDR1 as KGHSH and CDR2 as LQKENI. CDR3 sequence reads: CASSPSGTGINEQFF. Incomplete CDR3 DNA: TGTGCCAGCTCACCTTCCGGGACAGGGATCAATGAG.

CDR3 protein: CASSFQGADTGELFF. CDR3 DNA, as far as it was read: TGTGCCAGCAGCTTTCAGGGGGCTGACACCGGGGAG. The rearrangement joins TRBV5-5 to TRBJ2-2, with TRBD1 identical over 8 bases. The CDR3 is cut off 3 residues early in the read; its end comes from the germline J gene. The CDR3 spans 15 residues. V was pared by 2 bases and J by 3 bases, with 3 bases of the junction left unmatched. Germline lookup yields CDR1 SGHKS and CDR2 YYEKEE (reference sequence).

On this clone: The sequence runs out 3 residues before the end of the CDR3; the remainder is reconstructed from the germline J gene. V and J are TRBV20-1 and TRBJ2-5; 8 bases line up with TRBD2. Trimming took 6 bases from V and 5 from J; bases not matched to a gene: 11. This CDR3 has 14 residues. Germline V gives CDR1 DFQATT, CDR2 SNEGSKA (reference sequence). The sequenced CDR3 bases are TGCAGTGCCACCTCGGGGGGGGCCACGGAGACC. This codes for CSATSGGATET. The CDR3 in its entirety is CSATSGGATETQYF.

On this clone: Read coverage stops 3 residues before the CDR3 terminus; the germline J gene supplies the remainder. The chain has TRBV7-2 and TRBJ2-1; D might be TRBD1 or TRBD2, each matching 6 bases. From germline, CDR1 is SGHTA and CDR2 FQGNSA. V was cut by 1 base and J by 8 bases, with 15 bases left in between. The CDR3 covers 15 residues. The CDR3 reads CASSLVEEGVDEQFF. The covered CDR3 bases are TGTGCCAGCAGCTTAGTTGAGGAGGGGGTGGATGAG.